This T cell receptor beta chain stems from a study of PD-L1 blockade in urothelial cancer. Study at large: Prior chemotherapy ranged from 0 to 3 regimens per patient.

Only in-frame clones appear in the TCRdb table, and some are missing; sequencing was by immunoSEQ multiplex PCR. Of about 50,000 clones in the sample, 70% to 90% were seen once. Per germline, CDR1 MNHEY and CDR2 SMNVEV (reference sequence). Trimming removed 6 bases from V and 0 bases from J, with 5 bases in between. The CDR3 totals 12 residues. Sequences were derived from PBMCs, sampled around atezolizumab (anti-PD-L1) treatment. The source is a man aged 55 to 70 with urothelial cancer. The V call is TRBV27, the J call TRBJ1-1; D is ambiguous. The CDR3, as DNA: TGTGCCAGCAGAGGAGTGAACACTGAAGCTTTCTTT. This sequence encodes CASRGVNTEAFF.